These 29 T cell receptor beta chains came from one sample sequenced in a study of blood T cells in healthy people across ages. With a J-beta primer mix and a sample-barcoded 5' primer, a second PCR ran 7 to 11 cycles. TCRdb used MiXCR to reprocess the 5' RACE reads, holding one entry per CDR3 protein. The sample consists of roughly 800,000 distinct CDR3 sequences, approximately 25% of them appearing once. These data were also reused for a study on T cells of mothers and their children.

Sequenced input: blood. Receptor source: a boy between 10 and 17 years old in good health.

This sequence joins TRBV7-9 and TRBJ2-5, with 8 bases fitting TRBD2. TRBJ2-1 explains the end of the DNA better; the J call may be wrong. The CDR3 is made up of 16 amino acids. CDR1 is SEHNR and CDR2 is FQNEAQ in the germline V gene (reference sequence). CDR3 sequence reads: CASRPAGRGGRNEQFF. DNA of the CDR3: TGTGCCAGCAGACCGGCTGGCCGGGGGGGCCGTAATGAGCAGTTCTTC.

The rearrangement uses TRBV7-9 and TRBJ1-1; no reliable D call. The CDR3 sequence is 16 residues long. The V end was cut by 1 base, the J end by 3 bases, with 15 bases between. CDR1 SEHNR and CDR2 FQNEAQ come from the germline V gene (reference sequence). CDR3 sequence (DNA): TGTGCCAGCAGCTTAGATCCTTCGTGGCTGGACACTGAAGCTTTCTTT. Protein product: CASSLDPSWLDTEAFF.

This clonotype was detected a few times. This rearrangement joins TRBV5-1 to TRBJ2-7, with D unclear. The J call may not be correct, given that the DNA end is closer to TRBJ2-5. Germline assignment: CDR1 SGHRS and CDR2 YFSETQ. CDR3 length: 15 amino acids. The CDR3 reads CASSLEQPGSETQYF. The CDR3 DNA sequence: TGCGCCAGCAGCTTGGAACAACCCGGATCAGAGACCCAGTACTTC.

This clonotype was seen only a few times. The CDR3 DNA reads as TGTGCCACTAGGTCTAGCGGGGCGACCTACGAGCAGTACTTC. It is translated as CATRSSGATYEQYF. This chain joins TRBV2 and TRBJ2-7, with 9 bases aligning to TRBD2. This CDR3 comprises 14 residues. Per the germline V gene, CDR1 is SNHLY and CDR2 is FYNNEI. Losses at the gene ends were 10 bases for V and 2 bases for J; bases not matched to a gene: 9. Drawing the rest from reference TRBV2 and TRBJ2-7, the complete variable domain is EPEVTQTPSHQVTQMGQEVILRCVPISNHLYFYWYRQILGQKVEFLVSFYNNEISEKSEIFDDQFSVERPDGSNFTLKIRSTKLEDSAMYFCATRSSGATYEQYFGPGTRLTVT.

This rearrangement joins TRBV6-5 to TRBJ1-2, with TRBD1 identical over 8 bases. Trimming cost V 5 bases and J 7 bases; bases outside gene matches: 9. Germline V gene data show CDR1 as MNHEY and CDR2 as SVGAGI. This CDR3 contains 14 residues. In DNA, the CDR3 is TGTGCCAGCAGTCCACAGGGGGTCCCCTTTGGCTACACCTTC. Protein sequence: CASSPQGVPFGYTF.

Concerning this clonotype itself: The germline gene is not matched at one end of the junction; a read error may be the cause. The chain recombines TRBV7-2 with TRBJ1-2; D not resolved. This CDR3 is built from 13 residues. Germline values: CDR1 SGHTA, CDR2 FQGNSA. Written as DNA, the CDR3 is TGTGCCTGCAGCTTAGTGGGGTACTATGGCTACACCTTC. This translates into CACSLVGYYGYTF.

This chain uses TRBV7-8 with TRBJ2-3; weak D call: TRBD1 (6 bases). CDR3 size: 16 residues. Trimming cost V 4 bases and J 0 bases, with 14 bases left between them. Germline lookup yields CDR1 SGHVS and CDR2 FQNEAQ. This CDR3 reads CASSYRDTSSTDTQYF. CDR3 nucleotide sequence: TGTGCCAGCAGCTATAGGGACACCTCTAGCACAGATACGCAGTATTTT.

The sample holds a few counts of this clonotype. The chain joins TRBV29-1 to TRBJ2-1; D is possibly TRBD2 (6 bases). The V end lost 6 bases, the J end lost 10 bases, and 13 bases lay between the germline ends. The germline V gene encodes CDR1 SQVTM and CDR2 ANQGSEA. The CDR3 has 11 residues. In nucleotides, the CDR3 is TGCAGCGTGGGGGGACCCAGGGAGCAGTTCTTC. The encoded protein is CSVGGPREQFF.

This clonotype showed up just a few times. The genes are TRBV14 and TRBJ2-3, with D perhaps TRBD1 or TRBD2 (6 bases each). CDR1 is SGHDN, CDR2 FVKESK, per germline. The CDR3 sequence is 17 residues long. V was cut by 4 bases and J by 4 bases, with 21 bases left in between. The chain's CDR3 is CASSRRRGPDFADTQYF. CDR3 in DNA: TGTGCCAGCAGCCGCCGTCGGGGGCCGGATTTCGCAGATACGCAGTATTTT.

J is TRBJ1-5 and V is TRBV15, with TRBD1 as a possible D gene (5 bases). Germline CDR1 is LNHNV and CDR2 is YYDKDF (reference sequence). The CDR3 has 16 residues. The V end lost 3 bases, the J end lost 2 bases, and 14 bases lay between the germline ends. CDR3 loop: CATSRVWGGGNQPQHF. As DNA, the CDR3 is TGTGCCACCAGCAGGGTCTGGGGAGGGGGCAATCAGCCCCAGCATTTT.

The chain has TRBV20-1 and TRBJ2-3; 7 bases line up with TRBD1. The germline gives CDR1 DFQATT, CDR2 SNEGSKA (reference sequence). With 6 bases clipped from V and 2 bases from J, the junction kept 11 bases outside the gene matches. The CDR3 covers 15 residues. This CDR3 is CSASGQPNYTDTQYF. In nucleotides, the CDR3 is TGCAGTGCGTCGGGACAGCCTAACTACACAGATACGCAGTATTTT.

The CDR3 loop reads CSAPLGLGWAEQFF. CDR3 bases: TGCAGTGCTCCACTGGGGTTGGGCTGGGCGGAGCAGTTCTTC. The chain carries TRBV20-1 and TRBJ2-1; no reliable D call. From germline, CDR1 is DFQATT and CDR2 SNEGSKA (reference sequence). V lost 5 bases, J lost 10 bases, and 21 bases lay in between. The CDR3 is 14 amino acids.

The chain carries TRBV29-1 and TRBJ2-7; 9 bases are a match to TRBD1. CDR1 SQVTM and CDR2 ANQGSEA come from the germline V gene. The length of the CDR3 is 14 residues. The ends lost 5 bases at V and 5 bases at J; junction bases unmatched: 10. The CDR3 reads CSVRAGTGLNEQYF. CDR3 coding DNA: TGCAGCGTTAGGGCCGGGACAGGGTTGAACGAGCAGTACTTC.

The rearrangement joins TRBV20-1 to TRBJ2-5, with 11 bases lining up with TRBD2. Germline assignment: CDR1 DFQATT and CDR2 SNEGSKA (reference sequence). Trimming took 6 bases from V and 5 from J; bases not matched to a gene: 17. This CDR3 has 17 residues. CDR3 sequence reads: CSASGLAGGLESETQYF. CDR3 in DNA: TGCAGTGCCAGTGGCCTAGCGGGAGGACTAGAGTCCGAGACCCAGTACTTC.

This chain's CDR3 is CASSGDRGRRETQYF. The CDR3, as DNA: TGTGCCAGCAGCGGCGACAGGGGTCGGAGAGAGACCCAGTACTTC. This chain uses TRBV2 with TRBJ2-5; 8 nucleotides agree with TRBD1. V gave up 6 bases and J gave up 4 bases; unmatched junction bases: 10. Germline lookup yields CDR1 SNHLY and CDR2 FYNNEI. The CDR3 is 15 residues long.

This clonotype appeared a few times. The gene calls are TRBV28 and TRBJ2-1, with a weak D call TRBD2 (5 bases). The germline V gene has CDR1 MDHEN and CDR2 SYDVKM. Trimming cost V 4 bases and J 1 base, with 14 bases left between them. CDR3 size: 16 residues. The CDR3 protein is CASSSLTSRSYNEQFF. The CDR3, as DNA: TGTGCCAGCAGTTCGCTCACTAGTAGGTCCTACAATGAGCAGTTCTTC.

This chain's CDR3 is CSVPVGSGTEAFF. For the CDR3, the DNA is TGCAGCGTCCCGGTGGGTTCGGGCACTGAAGCTTTCTTT. The rearrangement joins TRBV29-1 to TRBJ1-1, with D unresolved. This CDR3 has 13 residues. Germline V CDR1 and CDR2: SQVTM, ANQGSEA. Trimming cost V 6 bases and J 4 bases, with 15 bases left between them.

The CDR3 region is CASSVGEGGYNSPLHF. CDR3 in DNA: TGTGCCAGCAGCGTAGGGGAAGGGGGTTATAATTCACCCCTCCACTTT. The V and J genes are TRBV9 and TRBJ1-6, with D maybe TRBD1 (6 bases). V was shortened by 0 bases and J by 4 bases, with 11 bases between the two germline ends. CDR3 size: 16 residues. CDR1 and CDR2 (germline): SGDLS, YYNGEE.

This clonotype was seen a handful of times. The chain joins TRBV7-3 to TRBJ1-1, with 9 bases fitting TRBD1. The CDR3 length is 15 residues. The trim removed 5 bases at V and 0 bases at J, leaving 4 bases unmatched. CDR1 is SGHTA and CDR2 is FQGTGA in the germline V gene. DNA for the CDR3: TGTGCCAGCAGCGCCAACAGGGGGCTGAACACTGAAGCTTTCTTT. Translating gives CASSANRGLNTEAFF.

The V gene is TRBV20-1, the J gene TRBJ2-4; D uncertain. The CDR3 has 13 residues. Germline V gene lookup returns CDR1 DFQATT and CDR2 SNEGSKA (reference sequence). The V and J ends lost 0 bases and 7 bases respectively, with 10 bases between them. CDR3 DNA sequence: TGCAGTGCTAGAGAGGGGATTTCGAACATTCAGTACTTC. Translated: CSAREGISNIQYF.

J is TRBJ2-1 and V is TRBV5-1; 13 bases line up with TRBD2. V shed 0 bases, J shed 1 base, and the junction held 4 bases outside the gene matches. CDR3 size: 18 residues. Germline V lookup: CDR1 SGHRS, CDR2 YFSETQ. The CDR3: CASSLGLAGGWSYNEQFF. The CDR3 bases are TGCGCCAGCAGCTTGGGACTAGCGGGGGGTTGGTCCTACAATGAGCAGTTCTTC.

This clonotype was counted a few times. The gene calls are TRBV7-9 and TRBJ1-1; a weak D match, TRBD1 (6 bases). Germline V gene data show CDR1 as SEHNR and CDR2 as FQNEAQ (reference sequence). The CDR3 has 13 amino acids. Trimming removed 10 bases from V and 3 bases from J, with 15 bases in between. The CDR3 nucleotides read TGTGCCATCCCTAAAAGGGGGGACACTGAAGCTTTCTTT. It specifies CAIPKRGDTEAFF.

This clonotype was recorded many times. J is TRBJ2-5 and V is TRBV5-6; TRBD2 is a possible D gene (5 bases). The J call is doubtful: the DNA matches TRBJ2-7 better. This CDR3 comprises 12 residues. CDR1 and CDR2 (germline): SGHDT, YYEEEE. CDR3 DNA sequence: TGTGCCAGCAGCGAGGGTCGGTACGAGCAGTACTTC. Its protein product is CASSEGRYEQYF.

This clonotype was seen once. The gene calls are TRBV20-1 and TRBJ2-1, with D maybe TRBD1 (5 bases). The last part of the DNA fits TRBJ2-5 better; the J call may be wrong. The CDR3 spans 12 residues. Per the germline V gene, CDR1 is DFQATT and CDR2 is SNEGSKA (reference sequence). In DNA, the CDR3 is TGCAGTGCGTTTAGGGGTGAGGAGACCCAGTACTTC. Translation gives CSAFRGEETQYF.

This clonotype occurred a few times. V usage is TRBV6-5 and J usage is TRBJ2-1; D is unresolved. V lost 2 bases to trimming and J lost 0 bases, with 8 bases between them. The CDR3 sequence is 15 residues long. The germline V gene encodes CDR1 MNHEY and CDR2 SVGAGI. CDR3: CASSYETPSYNEQFF. The CDR3 DNA reads as TGTGCCAGCAGTTACGAGACACCCTCCTACAATGAGCAGTTCTTC.

V usage is TRBV30 and J usage is TRBJ1-2, with 11 bases fitting TRBD1. V shed 5 bases and J 10 bases; nucleotides not matched to a gene: 6. Germline V gene sequence: CDR1 GTSNPN, CDR2 SVGIG (reference sequence). The CDR3 is made up of 12 amino acids. The CDR3 loop is CAWEDRGHAYTF. CDR3 bases: TGTGCCTGGGAGGACAGGGGGCACGCCTACACCTTC.

This CDR3 reads CASSSKVSETQYF. CDR3 nucleotide sequence: TGTGCCAGCAGCTCGAAAGTATCAGAGACCCAGTACTTC. V gene TRBV7-2 combines with J gene TRBJ2-5; no definite D call. Germline V lookup: CDR1 SGHTA, CDR2 FQGNSA. The CDR3 sequence is 13 residues long. Trimming cost V 4 bases and J 4 bases, with 10 bases left between them.

This chain uses TRBV4-3 with TRBJ2-6; D is ambiguous. The CDR3 loop spans 17 amino acids. Germline V CDR1 and CDR2: LGHNA, YSLEER. The germline V and J ends were trimmed by 3 bases and 0 bases, with 12 bases remaining between them. Here the CDR3 reads CASSQANSGSGANVLTF. CDR3 sequence (DNA): TGCGCCAGCAGCCAGGCCAACAGTGGCTCTGGGGCCAACGTCCTGACTTTC.

This chain's CDR3 is CSVVSGGGNNEQFF. The CDR3 nucleotides are TGCAGCGTCGTGAGCGGGGGGGGCAACAATGAGCAGTTCTTC. The V gene is TRBV29-1, the J gene TRBJ2-1, with TRBD2 matching 10 bases. CDR1 is SQVTM and CDR2 is ANQGSEA in the germline V gene. J gave up 5 bases and V 6 bases, and 7 bases lay outside the gene matches. The CDR3 consists of 14 residues.